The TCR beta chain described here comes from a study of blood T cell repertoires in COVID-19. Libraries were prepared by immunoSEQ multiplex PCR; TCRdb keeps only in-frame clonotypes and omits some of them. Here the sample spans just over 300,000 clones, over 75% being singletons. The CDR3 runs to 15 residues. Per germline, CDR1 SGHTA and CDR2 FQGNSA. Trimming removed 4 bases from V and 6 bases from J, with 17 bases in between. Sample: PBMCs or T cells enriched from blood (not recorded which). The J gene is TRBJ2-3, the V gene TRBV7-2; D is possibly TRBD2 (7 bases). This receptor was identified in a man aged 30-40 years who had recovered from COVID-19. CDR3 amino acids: CASSSGGPLGDTQYF. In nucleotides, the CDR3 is TGTGCCAGCAGCTCCGGGGGGCCCCTGGGGGATACGCAGTATTTT. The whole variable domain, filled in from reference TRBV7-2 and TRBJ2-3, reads GAGVSQSPSNKVTEKGKDVELRCDPISGHTALYWYRQSLGQGLEFLIYFQGNSAPDKSGLPSDRFSAERTGGSVSTLTIQRTQQEDSAVYLCASSSGGPLGDTQYFGPGTRLTVL.